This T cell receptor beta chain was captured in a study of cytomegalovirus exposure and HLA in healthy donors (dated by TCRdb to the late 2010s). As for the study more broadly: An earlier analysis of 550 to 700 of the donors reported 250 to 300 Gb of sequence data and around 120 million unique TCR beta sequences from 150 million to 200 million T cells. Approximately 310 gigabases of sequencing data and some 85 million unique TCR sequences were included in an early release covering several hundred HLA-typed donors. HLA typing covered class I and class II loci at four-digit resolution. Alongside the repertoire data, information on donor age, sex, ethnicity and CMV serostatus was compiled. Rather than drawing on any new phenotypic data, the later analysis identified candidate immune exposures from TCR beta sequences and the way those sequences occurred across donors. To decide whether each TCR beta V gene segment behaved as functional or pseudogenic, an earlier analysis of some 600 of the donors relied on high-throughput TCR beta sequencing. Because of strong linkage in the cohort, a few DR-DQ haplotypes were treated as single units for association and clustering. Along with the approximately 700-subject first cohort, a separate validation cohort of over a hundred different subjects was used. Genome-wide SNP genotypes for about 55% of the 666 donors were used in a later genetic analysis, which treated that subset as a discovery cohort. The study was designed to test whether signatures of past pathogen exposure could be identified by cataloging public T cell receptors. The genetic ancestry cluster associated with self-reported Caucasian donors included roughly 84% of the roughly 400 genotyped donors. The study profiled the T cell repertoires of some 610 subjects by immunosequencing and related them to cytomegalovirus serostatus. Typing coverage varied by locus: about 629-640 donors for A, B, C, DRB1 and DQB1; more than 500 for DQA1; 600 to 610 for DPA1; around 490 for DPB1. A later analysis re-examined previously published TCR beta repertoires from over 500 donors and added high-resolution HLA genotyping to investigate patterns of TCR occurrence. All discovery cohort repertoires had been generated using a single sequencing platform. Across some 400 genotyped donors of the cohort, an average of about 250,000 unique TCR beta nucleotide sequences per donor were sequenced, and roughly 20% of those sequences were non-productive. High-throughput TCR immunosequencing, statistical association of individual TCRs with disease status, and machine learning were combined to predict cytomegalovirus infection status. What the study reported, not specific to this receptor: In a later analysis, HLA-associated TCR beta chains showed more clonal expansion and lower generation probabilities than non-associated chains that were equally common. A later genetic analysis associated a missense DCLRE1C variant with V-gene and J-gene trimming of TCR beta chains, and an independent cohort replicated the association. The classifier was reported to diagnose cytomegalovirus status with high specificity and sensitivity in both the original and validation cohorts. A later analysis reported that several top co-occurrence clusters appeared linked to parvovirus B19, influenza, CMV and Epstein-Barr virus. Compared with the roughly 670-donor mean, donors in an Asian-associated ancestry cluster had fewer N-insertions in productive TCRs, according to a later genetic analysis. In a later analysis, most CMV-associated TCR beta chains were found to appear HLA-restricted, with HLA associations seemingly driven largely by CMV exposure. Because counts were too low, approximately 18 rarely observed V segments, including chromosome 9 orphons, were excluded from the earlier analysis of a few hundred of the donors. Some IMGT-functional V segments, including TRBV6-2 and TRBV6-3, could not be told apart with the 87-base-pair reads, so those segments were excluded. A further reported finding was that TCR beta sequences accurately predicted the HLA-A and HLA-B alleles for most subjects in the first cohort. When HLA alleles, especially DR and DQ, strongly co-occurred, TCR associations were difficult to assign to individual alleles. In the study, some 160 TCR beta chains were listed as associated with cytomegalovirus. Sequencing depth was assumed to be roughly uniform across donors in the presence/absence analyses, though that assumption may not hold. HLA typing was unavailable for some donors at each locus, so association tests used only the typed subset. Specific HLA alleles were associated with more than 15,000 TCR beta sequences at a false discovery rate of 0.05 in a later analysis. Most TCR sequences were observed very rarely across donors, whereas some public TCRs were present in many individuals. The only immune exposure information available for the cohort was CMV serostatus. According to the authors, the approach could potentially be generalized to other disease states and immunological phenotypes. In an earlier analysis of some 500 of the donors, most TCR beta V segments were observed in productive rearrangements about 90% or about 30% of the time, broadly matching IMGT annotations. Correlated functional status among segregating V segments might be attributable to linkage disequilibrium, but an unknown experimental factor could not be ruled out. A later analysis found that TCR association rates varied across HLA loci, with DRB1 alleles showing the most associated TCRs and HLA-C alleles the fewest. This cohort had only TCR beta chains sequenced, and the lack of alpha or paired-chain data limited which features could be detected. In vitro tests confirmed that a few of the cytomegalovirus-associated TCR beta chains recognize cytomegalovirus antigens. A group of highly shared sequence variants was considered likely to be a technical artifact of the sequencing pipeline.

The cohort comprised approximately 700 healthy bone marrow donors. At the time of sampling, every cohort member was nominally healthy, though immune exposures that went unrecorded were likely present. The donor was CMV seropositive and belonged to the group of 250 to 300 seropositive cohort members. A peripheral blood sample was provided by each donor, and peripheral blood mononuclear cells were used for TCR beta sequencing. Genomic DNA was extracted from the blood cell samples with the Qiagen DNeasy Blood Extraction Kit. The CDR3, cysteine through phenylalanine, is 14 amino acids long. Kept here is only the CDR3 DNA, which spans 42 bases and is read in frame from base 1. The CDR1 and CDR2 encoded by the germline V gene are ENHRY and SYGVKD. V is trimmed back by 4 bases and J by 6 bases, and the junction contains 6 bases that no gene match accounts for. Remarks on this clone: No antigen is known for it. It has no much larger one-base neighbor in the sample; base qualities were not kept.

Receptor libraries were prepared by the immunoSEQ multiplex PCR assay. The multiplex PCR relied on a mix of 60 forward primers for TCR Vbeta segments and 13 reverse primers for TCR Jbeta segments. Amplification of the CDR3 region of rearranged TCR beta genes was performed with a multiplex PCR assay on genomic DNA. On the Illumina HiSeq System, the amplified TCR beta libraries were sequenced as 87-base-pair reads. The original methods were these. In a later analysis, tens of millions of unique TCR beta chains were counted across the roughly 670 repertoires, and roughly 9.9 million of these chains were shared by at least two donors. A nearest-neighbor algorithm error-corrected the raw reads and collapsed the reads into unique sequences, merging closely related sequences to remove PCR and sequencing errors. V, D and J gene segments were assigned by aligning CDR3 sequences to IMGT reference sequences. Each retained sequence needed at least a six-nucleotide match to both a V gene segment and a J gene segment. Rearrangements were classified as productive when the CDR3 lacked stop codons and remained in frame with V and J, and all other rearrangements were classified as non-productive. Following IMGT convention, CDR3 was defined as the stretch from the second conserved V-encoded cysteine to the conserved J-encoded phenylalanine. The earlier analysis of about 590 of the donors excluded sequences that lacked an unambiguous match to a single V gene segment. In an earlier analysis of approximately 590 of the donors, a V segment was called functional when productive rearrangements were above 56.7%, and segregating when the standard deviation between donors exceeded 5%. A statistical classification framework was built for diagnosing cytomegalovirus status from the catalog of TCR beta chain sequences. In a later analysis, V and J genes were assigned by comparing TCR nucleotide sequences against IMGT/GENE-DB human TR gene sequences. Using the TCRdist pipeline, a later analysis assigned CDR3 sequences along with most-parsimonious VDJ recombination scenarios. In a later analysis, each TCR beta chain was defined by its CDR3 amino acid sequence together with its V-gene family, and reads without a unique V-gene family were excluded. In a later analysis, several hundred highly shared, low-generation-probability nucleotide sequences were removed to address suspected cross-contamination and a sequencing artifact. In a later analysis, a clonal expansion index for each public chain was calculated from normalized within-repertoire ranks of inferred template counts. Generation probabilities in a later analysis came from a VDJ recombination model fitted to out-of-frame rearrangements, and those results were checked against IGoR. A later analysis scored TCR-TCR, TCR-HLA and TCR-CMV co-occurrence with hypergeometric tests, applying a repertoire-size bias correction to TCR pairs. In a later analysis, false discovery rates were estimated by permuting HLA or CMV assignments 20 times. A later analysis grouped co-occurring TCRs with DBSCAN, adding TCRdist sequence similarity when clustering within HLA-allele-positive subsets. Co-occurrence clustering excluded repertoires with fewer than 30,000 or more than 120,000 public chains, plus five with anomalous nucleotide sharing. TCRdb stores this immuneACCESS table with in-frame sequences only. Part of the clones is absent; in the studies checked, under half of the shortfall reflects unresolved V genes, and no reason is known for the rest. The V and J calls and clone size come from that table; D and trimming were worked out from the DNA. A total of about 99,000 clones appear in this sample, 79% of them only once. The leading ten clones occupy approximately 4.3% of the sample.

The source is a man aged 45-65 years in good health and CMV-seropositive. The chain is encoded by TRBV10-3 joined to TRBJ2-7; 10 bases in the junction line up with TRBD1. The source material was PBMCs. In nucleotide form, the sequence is TGTGCCATCAGTGCGGGACAGGGGTGGTCCGAGCAGTACTTC. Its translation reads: CAISAGQGWSEQYF.